These T cell receptor beta chains were read from a single sample in a study of neurological immune-mediated disorders. TCRdb itself ran the 5' RACE reads through MiXCR, one entry per CDR3 protein. The sample lists some 29,000 distinct CDR3 sequences, 12% seen once, with about 6% in the top ten. Sequencing was performed on PBMCs. Every receptor here comes from a woman in her sixties in good health. The CDR3 runs from the conserved cysteine through the conserved F or W. D genes are given only for firm matches. Only part of the rows carry a size: once, few, many, or a class if the clone is expanded.

TRBV12-3/TRBV12-4	-	-	TRBJ1-2	12	TGTGCCAGCAGTCCCCGGGATGGAGTCAACAACTTC	CASSPRDGVNNF
TRBV4-1	many	-	TRBJ2-1	15	TGCGCCAGCAGCCAAGGGGGGCAGGGGGGGAATGAGCAGTTCTTC	CASSQGGQGGNEQFF
TRBV2	many	-	TRBJ1-6	14	TGTGCCAGCAGTGAGCGACAGATTAGGTCACCCCTCCACTTT	CASSERQIRSPLHF
TRBV20-1	many	-	TRBJ1-2	15	TGCAGTGCTAGAGTAGGAGGGGTGGATAACTATGGCTACACCTTC	CSARVGGVDNYGYTF
TRBV7-2	many	TRBD1	TRBJ1-5	14	TGTGCCAGCAGCTCGACGGACAGGGCTCAGCCCCAGCATTTT	CASSSTDRAQPQHF
TRBV4-2	many	TRBD1	TRBJ2-5	15	TGTGCCAGCAGCCGCAGGACAGGGGTTGAAGAGACCCAGTACTTC	CASSRRTGVEETQYF
TRBV20-1	many	TRBD2	TRBJ2-3	15	TGCAGTGCTACTCCGGGGACTAGCGGGAGATATACGCAGTATTTT	CSATPGTSGRYTQYF
TRBV12-3/TRBV12-4	many	-	TRBJ2-7	14	TGTGCCAGCAGAAAAGCGGGCGGGTTCTTCGAGCAGTACTTC	CASRKAGGFFEQYF
TRBV6-6	many	-	TRBJ1-1	15	TGTGCCATCAGTGATTGGAGGAAGGGGGACACTGAAGCTTTCTTT	CAISDWRKGDTEAFF
TRBV6-5	many	TRBD2	TRBJ2-5	14	TGTGCCAGCAGTTCGGGGGGGGCCCGAGAGACCCAGTACTTC	CASSSGGARETQYF
TRBV5-5	many	TRBD1	TRBJ1-4	17	TGTGCCAGCAGCTTGGTGATTGGGACAGGGCTTAGGGAAAAACTGTTTTTT	CASSLVIGTGLREKLFF
TRBV6-5	many	-	TRBJ1-5	16	TGTGCCAGCAGTTACTCGGGACCCAATAGCAATCAGCCCCAGCATTTT	CASSYSGPNSNQPQHF
TRBV6-4	-	-	TRBJ2-3	15	TGTGCCAGCGCCAACGGGGCAAGCGGCGTTGATACGCAGTATTTT	CASANGASGVDTQYF
TRBV12-3/TRBV12-4	many	-	TRBJ1-1	13	TGTGCCAGCAGTAGAACCTTTGGCACCGAAGCTTTCTTT	CASSRTFGTEAFF
TRBV5-6	many	TRBD2	TRBJ2-7	15	TGTGCCAGCAGCTTGGGACTAGCGGTCCACGACGAGCAGTACTTC	CASSLGLAVHDEQYF
TRBV3-1	many	TRBD1	TRBJ1-3	16	TGTGCCAGCAGCCGAACCGGGACAGGCTTTGGAAACACCATATATTTT	CASSRTGTGFGNTIYF
TRBV5-1	many	-	TRBJ1-1	14	TGCGCCAGCAGCTTCGGAAAGGTCAACACTGAAGCTTTCTTT	CASSFGKVNTEAFF
TRBV20-1	-	-	TRBJ1-5	13	TGCAGTGCTAGAGAAGGGTTCCGTCTGCCCCAGCATTTT	CSAREGFRLPQHF
TRBV5-6	many	TRBD1	TRBJ1-1	16	TGTGCCAGCAGCTCCCGGGACAGGGGAACGAACACTGAAGCTTTCTTT	CASSSRDRGTNTEAFF
TRBV3-1	many	TRBD1	TRBJ1-1	14	TGTGCCAGCAGCCTCCGGGACAGGAACACTGAAGCTTTCTTT	CASSLRDRNTEAFF
TRBV12-3/TRBV12-4	many	-	TRBJ2-2	14	TGTGCCAGCAGTTTGTTGCAGGGAGTTGGGGAGCTGTTTTTT	CASSLLQGVGELFF
TRBV4-2	many	TRBD2	TRBJ2-7	15	TGTGCCAGCAGCCAAGTGGCAGCGGGGGTCTACGAGCAGTACTTC	CASSQVAAGVYEQYF